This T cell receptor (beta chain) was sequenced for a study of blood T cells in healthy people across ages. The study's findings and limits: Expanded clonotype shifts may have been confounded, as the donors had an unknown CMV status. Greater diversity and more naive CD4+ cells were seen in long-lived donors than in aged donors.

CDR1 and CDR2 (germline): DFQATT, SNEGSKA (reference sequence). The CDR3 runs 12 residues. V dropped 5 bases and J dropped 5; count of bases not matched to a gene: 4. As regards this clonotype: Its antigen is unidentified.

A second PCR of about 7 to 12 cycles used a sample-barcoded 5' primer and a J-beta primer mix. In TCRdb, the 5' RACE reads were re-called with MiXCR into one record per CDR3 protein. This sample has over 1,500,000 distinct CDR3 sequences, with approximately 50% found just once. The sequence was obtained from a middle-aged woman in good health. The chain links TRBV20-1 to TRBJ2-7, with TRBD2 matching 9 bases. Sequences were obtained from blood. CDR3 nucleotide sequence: TGCAGTGCTGCTAGCGGGGTCGACGAGCAGTACTTC. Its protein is CSAASGVDEQYF.